These T cell receptor beta chains were read from a single sample in a study of CD8 T cells in ankylosing spondylitis. Via MiXCR, TCRdb re-called the 5' RACE reads, giving one row per CDR3 protein. The data show some 800,000 distinct CDR3 sequences, 12% seen once. Sequencing was done on a sample of blood, either unsorted or a sorted T cell fraction (not recorded which). These receptor sequences come from a male donor with ankylosing spondylitis. Both conserved end residues are part of each CDR3. The D gene is left open where the match is weak. Clone size is stated in some rows and not others, as once, few, many or a class when expanded.

many	.	TRBV12-3/TRBV12-4	TRBJ2-7	CASSFVGANLYEQYF	TGTGCCAGCAGTTTCGTAGGAGCAAATCTCTACGAGCAGTACTTC
few	.	TRBV15	TRBJ1-3	CATSITRSGNTIYF	TGTGCCACCAGCATCACCCGCTCTGGAAACACCATATATTTT
few	.	TRBV11-2	TRBJ1-1	CASSPPWGGINGGMNTEAFF	TGTGCCAGCAGCCCCCCCTGGGGCGGAATCAATGGGGGCATGAACACTGAAGCTTTCTTT
few	TRBD1	TRBV5-1	TRBJ1-6	CASSLVQGDSPLHF	TGCGCCAGCAGCTTGGTTCAGGGGGATTCACCCCTCCACTTT
many	.	TRBV29-1	TRBJ2-3	CSVRGRSYTDTQYF	TGCAGCGTCCGGGGAAGGTCCTACACAGATACGCAGTATTTT
.	.	TRBV4-3	TRBJ1-1	CASSQDDSGINTEAFF	TGCGCCAGCAGCCAAGATGATTCGGGGATCAACACTGAAGCTTTCTTT
many	.	TRBV20-1	TRBJ1-6	CSARAWGKLYF	TGCAGTGCTAGAGCCTGGGGGAAGTTGTACTTT
few	.	TRBV20-1	TRBJ1-1	CSAPKGMNTEAFF	TGCAGTGCCCCGAAGGGGATGAACACTGAAGCTTTCTTT
many	.	TRBV20-1	TRBJ2-1	CSAPTSYNDNEQFF	TGCAGTGCCCCGACTAGTTATAATGACAATGAGCAGTTCTTC
few	TRBD1	TRBV6-1	TRBJ2-1	CASSAQGPYNEQFF	TGTGCCAGCAGTGCACAGGGGCCCTACAATGAGCAGTTCTTC
few	.	TRBV12-3/TRBV12-4	TRBJ1-1	CASSLARRGNTEAFF	TGTGCCAGCAGTTTGGCGAGGCGGGGGAACACTGAAGCTTTCTTT
many	TRBD2	TRBV5-5	TRBJ2-5	CASIPEVAGPQPYF	TGTGCCAGCATCCCGGAGGTAGCGGGGCCGCAACCCTACTTC
.	.	TRBV6-1	TRBJ1-5	CASRPGGGKAQHF	TGTGCCAGTAGACCGGGGGGGGGAAAGGCCCAGCATTTT
.	.	TRBV4-2	TRBJ2-7	CASSLGTLREQYF	TGTGCCAGCAGCCTGGGGACGTTACGCGAGCAGTACTTC
many	.	TRBV20-1	TRBJ2-3	CSARRDSRADTQYF	TGCAGTGCTAGAAGGGACTCCCGGGCAGATACGCAGTATTTT
.	.	TRBV6-1	TRBJ1-5	CASSRTGYGDQPQHF	TGTGCCAGCAGCCGAACAGGGTACGGAGATCAGCCCCAGCATTTT
.	.	TRBV13	TRBJ2-7	CASSRDPLYEQYF	TGTGCCAGCAGCCGGGACCCCTTATACGAGCAGTACTTC
few	TRBD1	TRBV10-3	TRBJ1-2	CAISESTGVYGYTF	TGTGCCATCAGTGAGTCTACAGGGGTCTATGGCTACACCTTC
few	.	TRBV20-1	TRBJ2-5	CSASKWDGETQYF	TGCAGTGCTAGTAAATGGGATGGGGAGACCCAGTACTTC
few	.	TRBV5-5	TRBJ2-7	CASSISRYEQYF	TGTGCCAGCAGCATCTCACGTTACGAGCAGTACTTC
.	.	TRBV28	TRBJ1-2	CASSPGVVGAYGYTF	TGTGCCAGCAGCCCTGGGGTTGTAGGGGCATATGGCTACACCTTC
few	.	TRBV15	TRBJ1-1	CATSRTTRGPGTEAFF	TGTGCCACCAGCAGAACCACACGGGGACCCGGGACTGAAGCTTTCTTT
few	.	TRBV29-1	TRBJ1-2	CSVDGAANYGYTF	TGCAGCGTTGATGGGGCAGCTAACTATGGCTACACCTTC
.	TRBD2	TRBV20-1	TRBJ2-1	CSATGRAGNEQFF	TGCAGTGCTACGGGGAGGGCCGGCAATGAGCAGTTCTTC
.	.	TRBV7-8	TRBJ2-1	CASSSKRRSSYNEQFF	TGTGCCAGCAGCTCGAAGCGCCGGAGCTCCTACAATGAGCAGTTCTTC
few	TRBD1	TRBV6-1	TRBJ2-7	CASTVTGSHSYEQYF	TGTGCCAGCACTGTGACAGGGTCCCACTCCTACGAGCAGTACTTC
.	TRBD2	TRBV28	TRBJ2-7	CASSLRLAAEQYF	TGTGCCAGCAGTTTGAGACTAGCGGCCGAGCAGTACTTC
.	TRBD1	TRBV20-1	TRBJ2-3	CSARSSDRADTQYF	TGCAGTGCTAGATCGAGCGACAGGGCAGATACGCAGTATTTT
many	.	TRBV12-3/TRBV12-4	TRBJ2-5	CASSSGTQSTLRF	TGTGCCAGCAGTTCCGGGACGCAATCAACTTTACGCTTC
few	.	TRBV4-3	TRBJ2-7	CASSQDYRAFYEQYF	TGCGCCAGCAGCCAAGACTACAGGGCCTTCTACGAGCAGTACTTC
many	.	TRBV15	TRBJ2-3	CATRGWGWEDTQYF	TGTGCCACCAGGGGTTGGGGTTGGGAAGATACGCAGTATTTT
few	.	TRBV12-3/TRBV12-4	TRBJ1-3	CASIDRTSGNTIYF	TGTGCCAGCATCGACCGGACCTCTGGAAACACCATATATTTT
.	.	TRBV6-6	TRBJ2-3	CASTTGNSDTQYF	TGTGCCAGCACCACCGGGAACTCAGATACGCAGTATTTT
.	TRBD1	TRBV7-9	TRBJ2-4	CASSAGTGSIQYF	TGTGCCAGCAGCGCCGGGACAGGGAGCATTCAGTACTTC
many	TRBD1	TRBV15	TRBJ1-1	CATSRGQGDTEAFF	TGTGCCACCAGCAGGGGACAGGGAGACACTGAAGCTTTCTTT
.	TRBD1	TRBV5-1	TRBJ1-4	CASSYGQGGREKLFF	TGCGCCAGCAGTTACGGACAGGGCGGGAGAGAAAAACTGTTTTTT
once	TRBD1	TRBV29-1	TRBJ1-1	CSVEGGQAKNEAFF	TGCAGCGTTGAAGGGGGACAGGCTAAAAATGAAGCTTTCTTT
few	.	TRBV5-1	TRBJ2-3	CASKRLTDTDTQYF	TGCGCCAGCAAACGGCTTACAGACACAGATACGCAGTATTTT
.	.	TRBV6-5	TRBJ1-2	CASSHGDGYTF	TGTGCCAGCAGTCACGGGGACGGCTACACCTTC
many	.	TRBV20-1	TRBJ1-2	CSAGDRLNYGYTF	TGCAGTGCGGGAGACAGGCTTAACTATGGCTACACCTTC
.	.	TRBV7-2	TRBJ1-1	CASSLRPSMNTEAFF	TGTGCCAGCAGCCTCCGACCGTCCATGAACACTGAAGCTTTCTTT
.	.	TRBV5-1	TRBJ2-1	CASSSTSRGYIEQFF	TGCGCCAGCAGCTCCACTAGTAGAGGATACATTGAGCAGTTCTTC
many	.	TRBV6-1	TRBJ1-1	CASTLTLGGTEAFF	TGTGCCAGCACCCTAACCTTAGGGGGGACTGAAGCTTTCTTT
.	.	TRBV4-2	TRBJ1-1	CASRAQRVTEAFF	TGTGCCAGCAGAGCCCAAAGGGTAACTGAAGCTTTCTTT
few	TRBD2	TRBV4-1	TRBJ2-1	CASSQATRTSGGNEQFF	TGCGCCAGCAGCCAGGCAACCAGGACTAGCGGGGGAAATGAGCAGTTCTTC
.	.	TRBV4-3	TRBJ2-3	CASSQDGGMKTTDTQYF	TGCGCCAGCAGCCAAGATGGGGGGATGAAGACCACAGATACGCAGTATTTT
.	.	TRBV6-1	TRBJ2-7	CASSKKQGSEQYF	TGTGCCAGCAGTAAGAAACAGGGATCCGAGCAGTACTTC
.	.	TRBV11-1	TRBJ2-1	CASSSHWMSYNEQFF	TGTGCCAGCAGCTCCCACTGGATGTCATACAATGAGCAGTTCTTC
.	TRBD1	TRBV6-2/TRBV6-3	TRBJ1-1	CASSYLWTGYLPTEAFF	TGTGCCAGCAGTTACCTCTGGACAGGGTACCTTCCCACTGAAGCTTTCTTT
.	.	TRBV20-1	TRBJ2-2	CSASHLRRGFTGELFF	TGCAGTGCTAGCCACTTGCGGAGGGGCTTCACCGGGGAGCTGTTTTTT
few	TRBD2	TRBV20-1	TRBJ2-1	CSASRLAGGVEQFF	TGCAGTGCTAGTCGTTTAGCGGGAGGGGTTGAGCAGTTCTTC
few	.	TRBV5-6	TRBJ1-5	CASSSGRSSNQPQHF	TGTGCCAGCAGCTCGGGACGGTCGAGCAATCAGCCCCAGCATTTT
.	.	TRBV10-2	TRBJ2-7	CASGAGNYEQYF	TGCGCCTCCGGGGCGGGGAACTACGAGCAGTACTTC
few	.	TRBV5-1	TRBJ2-5	CASSKDTSPMGETQYF	TGCGCCAGCAGCAAGGACACTTCCCCGATGGGGGAGACCCAGTACTTC
few	TRBD2	TRBV6-5	TRBJ2-7	CASSYLGGIAYEQYF	TGTGCCAGCAGTTACTTGGGAGGGATCGCCTACGAGCAGTACTTC